Listed below are T cell receptor beta chains from one sample, sequenced in a study of T-cell reconstitution after alpha-beta-depleted transplantation in children. TCRdb processed the PCR reads anew with MiXCR; each CDR3 protein has one entry. The data show hundreds of thousands of distinct CDR3 sequences, around 14% seen once. The sequenced sample was PBMCs, obtained before TCRalphabeta/CD19-depleted stem cell transplant. The receptors originated from a girl aged 2 to 9 with congenital amegakaryocytic thrombocytopenia, due to receive a stem cell transplant. Both conserved end residues are part of each CDR3. The D gene is left open where the match is weak. Clone size is not always given. Where it is, it says once, few, many or a class for expanded clones.

clone_size	v_call	d_call	j_call	cdr3_aa	cdr3_nt
few	TRBV4-1	-	TRBJ2-1	CASSQGIRLGSYNEQFF	TGCGCCAGCAGCCAAGGTATCCGACTCGGCTCCTACAATGAGCAGTTCTTC
many	TRBV7-6	-	TRBJ1-1	CASSAADYTEAFF	TGTGCCAGCTCCGCGGCGGATTACACTGAAGCTTTCTTT
few	TRBV4-1	-	TRBJ2-7	CASSQGVTAEYEQYF	TGCGCCAGCAGCCAAGGGGTCACTGCAGAATACGAGCAGTACTTC
few	TRBV5-5	-	TRBJ2-1	CASSLGRGFYNEQFF	TGTGCCAGCAGCTTGGGGCGGGGATTTTACAATGAGCAGTTCTTC
many	TRBV12-3/TRBV12-4	-	TRBJ2-7	CASSLKARSYEQYF	TGTGCCAGCAGTTTAAAGGCCCGCTCCTACGAGCAGTACTTC
few	TRBV12-3/TRBV12-4	-	TRBJ2-5	CASSTTGQETQYF	TGTGCCAGCAGCACGACTGGACAAGAGACCCAGTACTTC
many	TRBV20-1	TRBD1	TRBJ2-1	CSASGRPGQGYNEQFF	TGCAGTGCCAGTGGACGACCGGGACAGGGTTACAATGAGCAGTTCTTC
many	TRBV28	TRBD1	TRBJ1-6	CASSTLRGHAYNSPLHF	TGTGCCAGCAGTACCCTCAGGGGGCACGCCTATAATTCACCCCTCCACTTT
-	TRBV29-1	-	TRBJ2-6	CSVGASGANVLTF	TGCAGCGTTGGGGCGTCTGGGGCCAACGTCCTGACTTTC
few	TRBV12-3/TRBV12-4	-	TRBJ2-4	CASSLMSSGAKNIQYF	TGTGCCAGCAGTTTAATGTCCTCTGGTGCCAAAAACATTCAGTACTTC
many	TRBV5-1	-	TRBJ2-7	CASSLYEGGLSSAFYEQYF	TGCGCCAGCAGCTTGTATGAGGGTGGCCTAAGTTCTGCCTTCTACGAGCAGTACTTC
many	TRBV20-1	-	TRBJ2-2	CSASLELHTGELFF	TGCAGTGCTAGCCTCGAACTCCACACCGGGGAGCTGTTTTTT
few	TRBV4-1	-	TRBJ2-3	CASGSDGADTDTQYF	TGCGCCAGCGGGTCCGACGGGGCAGACACAGATACGCAGTATTTT
-	TRBV12-3/TRBV12-4	TRBD1	TRBJ2-7	CASSLLQGVSYEQYF	TGTGCCAGCAGTTTATTACAGGGGGTATCCTACGAGCAGTACTTC
many	TRBV20-1	TRBD2	TRBJ2-1	CSARRMTSDLNEQFF	TGCAGTGCTAGAAGGATGACTAGCGATTTAAATGAGCAGTTCTTC
many	TRBV5-1	-	TRBJ2-4	CASSLEQSLAKNIQYF	TGCGCCAGCAGCTTGGAACAGTCTCTAGCCAAAAACATTCAGTACTTC
many	TRBV20-1	TRBD2	TRBJ2-3	CSALTVGLAGDTQYF	TGCAGTGCTCTGACCGTGGGACTAGCGGGAGATACGCAGTATTTT
-	TRBV14	-	TRBJ2-5	CASSQDYRFQETQYF	TGTGCCAGCAGCCAAGATTACCGATTTCAAGAGACCCAGTACTTC
few	TRBV4-1	-	TRBJ2-1	CASRASSGPYNEQFF	TGCGCCAGCAGGGCAAGCAGCGGGCCCTACAATGAGCAGTTCTTC
many	TRBV27	TRBD1	TRBJ2-1	CASSLDRGDYNEQFF	TGTGCCAGCAGTTTAGACAGGGGGGACTACAATGAGCAGTTCTTC
-	TRBV5-8	TRBD1	TRBJ2-7	CASSLRDRAGEQYF	TGTGCCAGCAGCTTGAGGGACAGGGCGGGAGAGCAGTACTTC
many	TRBV12-3/TRBV12-4	-	TRBJ2-1	CASSFPRAEQFF	TGTGCCAGCAGTTTCCCCCGAGCTGAGCAGTTCTTC
many	TRBV29-1	TRBD1	TRBJ1-1	CSVAGTGGTEAFF	TGCAGCGTCGCCGGGACAGGGGGCACTGAAGCTTTCTTT
-	TRBV28	-	TRBJ2-6	CASSKRSGANVLTF	TGTGCCAGCAGTAAAAGGTCTGGGGCCAACGTCCTGACTTTC
many	TRBV20-1	-	TRBJ2-2	CSAPGAANTGELFF	TGCAGTGCCCCCGGGGCCGCGAACACCGGGGAGCTGTTTTTT
many	TRBV12-3/TRBV12-4	-	TRBJ2-1	CASSPVARAYNEQFF	TGTGCCAGCAGTCCGGTAGCGCGGGCCTACAATGAGCAGTTCTTC